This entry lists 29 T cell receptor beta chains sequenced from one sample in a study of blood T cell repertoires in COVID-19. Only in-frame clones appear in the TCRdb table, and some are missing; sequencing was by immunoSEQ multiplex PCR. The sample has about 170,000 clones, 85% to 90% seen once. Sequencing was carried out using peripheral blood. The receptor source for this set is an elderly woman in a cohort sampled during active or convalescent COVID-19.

DNA of the CDR3: TGTGCCAGCTCCCCTTTGGGCGGGGGAGCTCTCACCTACGAGCAGTACTTC. Protein sequence: CASSPLGGGALTYEQYF. The rearrangement uses TRBV27 and TRBJ2-7; 7 positions agree with TRBD2. This CDR3 is built from 17 residues. V was clipped by 8 bases and J by 2 bases; unmatched bases: 18. The V gene's germline CDR1 is MNHEY and CDR2 SMNVEV (reference sequence).

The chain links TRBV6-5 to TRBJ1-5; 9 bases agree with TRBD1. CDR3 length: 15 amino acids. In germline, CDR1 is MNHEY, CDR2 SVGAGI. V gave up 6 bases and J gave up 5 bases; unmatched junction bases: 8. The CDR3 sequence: CASRRQGVPYQPQHF. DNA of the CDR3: TGTGCCAGCAGACGACAGGGGGTCCCGTATCAGCCCCAGCATTTT.

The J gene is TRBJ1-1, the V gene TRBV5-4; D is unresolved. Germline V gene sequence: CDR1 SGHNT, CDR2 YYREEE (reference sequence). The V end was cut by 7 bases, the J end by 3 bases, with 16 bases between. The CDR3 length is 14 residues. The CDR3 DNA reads TGTGCCAGCGGAACCTCGACGGGTTACACTGAAGCTTTCTTT. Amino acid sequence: CASGTSTGYTEAFF.

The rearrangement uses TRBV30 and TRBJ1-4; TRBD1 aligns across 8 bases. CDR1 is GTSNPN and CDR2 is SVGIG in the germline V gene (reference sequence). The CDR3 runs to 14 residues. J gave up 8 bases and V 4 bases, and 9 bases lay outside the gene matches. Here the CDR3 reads CAWTPQGAIEKLFF. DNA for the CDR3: TGTGCCTGGACCCCCCAGGGGGCAATAGAAAAACTGTTTTTT.

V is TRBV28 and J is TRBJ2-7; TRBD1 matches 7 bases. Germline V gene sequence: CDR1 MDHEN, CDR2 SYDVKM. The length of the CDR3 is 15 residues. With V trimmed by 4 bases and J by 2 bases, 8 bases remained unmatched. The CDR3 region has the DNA TGTGCCAGCAGTTCTCTACGACAGGGCACCTACGAGCAGTACTTC. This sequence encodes CASSSLRQGTYEQYF.

The CDR3 loop reads CASSPKGVSYEKLFF. The CDR3 DNA reads TGTGCCAGCAGCCCTAAGGGAGTTAGCTATGAAAAACTGTTTTTT. The gene calls are TRBV3-1 (or the pseudogene TRBV3-2) and TRBJ1-4, with D hard to call. The germline V and J ends were trimmed by 4 bases and 6 bases, with 15 bases remaining between them. This CDR3 is built from 15 residues. Looked up from germline, CDR1 is LGHDT and CDR2 is YNNKEL (reference sequence).

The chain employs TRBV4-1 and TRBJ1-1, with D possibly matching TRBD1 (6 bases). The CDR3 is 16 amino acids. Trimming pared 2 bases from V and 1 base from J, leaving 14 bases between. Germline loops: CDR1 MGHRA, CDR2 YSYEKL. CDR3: CASSQQARGGNTEAFF. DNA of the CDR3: TGCGCCAGCAGCCAACAGGCCAGGGGTGGGAACACTGAAGCTTTCTTT.

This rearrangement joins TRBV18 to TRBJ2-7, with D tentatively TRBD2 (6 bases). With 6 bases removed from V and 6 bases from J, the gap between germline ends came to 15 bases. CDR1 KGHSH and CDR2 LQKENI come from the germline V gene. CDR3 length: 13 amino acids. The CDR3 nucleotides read TGTGCCAGCTCCCCAGGGCGGGGAGTCGAGCAGTACGTC. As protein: CASSPGRGVEQYV.

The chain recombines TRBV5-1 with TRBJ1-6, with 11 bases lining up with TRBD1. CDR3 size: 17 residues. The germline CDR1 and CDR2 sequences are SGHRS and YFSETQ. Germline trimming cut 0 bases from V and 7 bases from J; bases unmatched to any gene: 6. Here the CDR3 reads CASSLGGQGARNSPLHF. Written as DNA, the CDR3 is TGCGCCAGCAGCTTGGGCGGACAGGGGGCCCGAAATTCACCCCTCCACTTT.

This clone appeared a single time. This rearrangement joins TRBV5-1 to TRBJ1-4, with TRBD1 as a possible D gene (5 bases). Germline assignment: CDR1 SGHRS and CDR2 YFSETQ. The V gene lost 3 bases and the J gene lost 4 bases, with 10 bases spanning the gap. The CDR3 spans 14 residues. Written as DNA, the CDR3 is TGCGCCAGCAGCTCTAACAGGCTTAATGAAAAACTGTTTTTT. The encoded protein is CASSSNRLNEKLFF.

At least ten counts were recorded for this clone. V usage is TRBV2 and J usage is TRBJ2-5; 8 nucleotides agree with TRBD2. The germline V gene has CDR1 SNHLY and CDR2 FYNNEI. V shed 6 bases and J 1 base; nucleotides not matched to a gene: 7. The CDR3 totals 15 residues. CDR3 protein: CASRGFSGAQETQYF. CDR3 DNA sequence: TGTGCCAGCAGGGGATTTAGCGGGGCCCAAGAGACCCAGTACTTC.

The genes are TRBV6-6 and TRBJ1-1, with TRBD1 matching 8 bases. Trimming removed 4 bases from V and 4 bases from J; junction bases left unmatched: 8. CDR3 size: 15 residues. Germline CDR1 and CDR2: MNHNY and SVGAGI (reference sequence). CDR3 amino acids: CASSSAQGATTEAFF. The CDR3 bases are TGTGCCAGCAGTTCCGCCCAGGGGGCGACCACTGAAGCTTTCTTT.

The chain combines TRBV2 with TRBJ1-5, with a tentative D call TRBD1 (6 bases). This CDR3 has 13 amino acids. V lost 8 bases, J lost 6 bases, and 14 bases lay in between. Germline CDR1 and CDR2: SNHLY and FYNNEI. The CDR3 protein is CASEGDRSQPQHF. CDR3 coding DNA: TGTGCCAGCGAGGGGGATCGGAGTCAGCCCCAGCATTTT.

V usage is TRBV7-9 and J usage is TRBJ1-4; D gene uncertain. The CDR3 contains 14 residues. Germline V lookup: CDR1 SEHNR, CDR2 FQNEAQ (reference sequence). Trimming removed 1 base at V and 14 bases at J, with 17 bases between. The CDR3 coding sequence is TGTGCCAGCAGCTTAGAAGGAATATCTGGGAGGCTGTTTTTT. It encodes CASSLEGISGRLFF.

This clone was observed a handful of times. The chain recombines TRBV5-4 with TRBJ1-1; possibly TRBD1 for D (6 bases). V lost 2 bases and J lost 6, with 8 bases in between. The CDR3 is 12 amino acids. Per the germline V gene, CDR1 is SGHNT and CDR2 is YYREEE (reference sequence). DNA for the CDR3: TGTGCCAGCAGCTTAACAGGGTCTGAAGCTTTCTTT. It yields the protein CASSLTGSEAFF.

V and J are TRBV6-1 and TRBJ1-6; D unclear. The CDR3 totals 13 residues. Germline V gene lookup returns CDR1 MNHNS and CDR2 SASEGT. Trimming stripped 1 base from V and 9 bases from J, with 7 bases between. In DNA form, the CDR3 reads TGTGCCAGCAGTGAAGTCCAGATTTCACCCCTCCACTTT. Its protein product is CASSEVQISPLHF.

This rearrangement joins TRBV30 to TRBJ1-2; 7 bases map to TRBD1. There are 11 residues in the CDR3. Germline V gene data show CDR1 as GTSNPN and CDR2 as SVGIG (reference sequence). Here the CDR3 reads CARMTGWDYTF. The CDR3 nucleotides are TGTGCGAGAATGACAGGGTGGGACTACACCTTC.

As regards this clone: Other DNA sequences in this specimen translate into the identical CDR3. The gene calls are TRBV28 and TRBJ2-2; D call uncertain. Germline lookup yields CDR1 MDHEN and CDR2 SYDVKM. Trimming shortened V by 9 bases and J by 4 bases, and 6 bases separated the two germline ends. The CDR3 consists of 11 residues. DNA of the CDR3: TGTGCCAGTTCTCTCACCGGGGAGCTGTTTTTT. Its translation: CASSLTGELFF.

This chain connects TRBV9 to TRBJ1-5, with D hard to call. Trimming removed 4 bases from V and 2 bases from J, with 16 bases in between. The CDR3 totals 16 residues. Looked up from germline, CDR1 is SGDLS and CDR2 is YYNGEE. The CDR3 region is CASSKHAGAGNQPQHF. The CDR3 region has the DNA TGTGCCAGCAGCAAGCACGCCGGTGCTGGCAATCAGCCCCAGCATTTT.

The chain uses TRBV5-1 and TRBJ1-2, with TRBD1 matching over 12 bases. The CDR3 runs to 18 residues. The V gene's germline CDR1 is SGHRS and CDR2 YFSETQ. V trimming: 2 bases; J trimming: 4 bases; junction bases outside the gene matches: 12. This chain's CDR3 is CASSFLRDRGLIVYGYTF. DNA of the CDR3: TGCGCCAGCAGCTTTCTTCGGGACAGGGGGCTCATAGTCTATGGCTACACCTTC. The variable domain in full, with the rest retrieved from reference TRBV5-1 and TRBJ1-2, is KAGVTQTPRYLIKTRGQQVTLSCSPISGHRSVSWYQQTPGQGLQFLFEYFSETQRNKGNFPGRFSGRQFSNSRSEMNVSTLELGDSALYLCASSFLRDRGLIVYGYTFGSGTRLTVV.

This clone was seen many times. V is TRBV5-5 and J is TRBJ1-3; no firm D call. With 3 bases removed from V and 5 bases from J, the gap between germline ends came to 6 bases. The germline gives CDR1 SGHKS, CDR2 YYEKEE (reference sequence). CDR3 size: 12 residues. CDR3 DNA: TGTGCCAGCAGCTCACAGAGAAACACCATATATTTT. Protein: CASSSQRNTIYF.

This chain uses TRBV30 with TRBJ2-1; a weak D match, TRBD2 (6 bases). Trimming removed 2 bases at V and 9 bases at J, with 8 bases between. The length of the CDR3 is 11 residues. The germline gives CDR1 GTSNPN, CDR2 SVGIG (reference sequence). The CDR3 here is CAWSLGGEQFF. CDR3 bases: TGTGCCTGGAGTCTCGGGGGTGAGCAGTTCTTC. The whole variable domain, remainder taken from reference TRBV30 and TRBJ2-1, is SQTIHQWPATLVQPVGSPLSLECTVEGTSNPNLYWYRQAAGRGLQLLFYSVGIGQISSEVPQNLSASRPQDRQFILSSKKLLLSDSGFYLCAWSLGGEQFFGPGTRLTVL.

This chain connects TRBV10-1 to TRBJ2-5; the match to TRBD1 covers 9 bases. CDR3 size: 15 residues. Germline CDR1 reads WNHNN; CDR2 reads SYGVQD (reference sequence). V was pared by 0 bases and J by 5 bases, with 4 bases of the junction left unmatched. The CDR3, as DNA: TGCGCCAGCAGTGAGTCGGGGACAGGGTGGGAGACCCAGTACTTC. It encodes CASSESGTGWETQYF.

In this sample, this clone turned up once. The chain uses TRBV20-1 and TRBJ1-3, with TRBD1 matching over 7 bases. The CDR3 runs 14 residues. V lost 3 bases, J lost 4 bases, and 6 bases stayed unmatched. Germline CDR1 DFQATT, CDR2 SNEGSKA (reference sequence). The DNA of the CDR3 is TGCAGTGCTAGTACAGTACAGGGGGGAAACACCATATATTTT. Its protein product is CSASTVQGGNTIYF.

The DNA for the CDR3 is TGTGCCAGCAGCTTAGCCGGGACATGGGAATCCAGGGGTAATTCACCCCTCCACTTT. This encodes CASSLAGTWESRGNSPLHF. The V and J genes are TRBV11-3 and TRBJ1-6, with D perhaps matching TRBD1 (6 bases). V was trimmed by 1 base and J by 6 bases, leaving 22 bases between them. The CDR3 runs 19 residues. Germline values: CDR1 SGHNT, CDR2 YENEEA. Looking up the rest from reference TRBV11-3 and TRBJ1-6 gives the full variable domain: EAGVVQSPRYKIIEKKQPVAFWCNPISGHNTLYWYLQNLGQGPELLIRYENEEAVDDSQLPKDRFSAERLKGVDSTLKIQPAELGDSAVYLCASSLAGTWESRGNSPLHFGNGTRLTVT.

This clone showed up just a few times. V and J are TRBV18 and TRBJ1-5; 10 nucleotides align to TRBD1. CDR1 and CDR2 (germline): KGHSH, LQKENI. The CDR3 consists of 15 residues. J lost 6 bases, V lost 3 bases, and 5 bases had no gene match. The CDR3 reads CASSPGDRGAQPQHF. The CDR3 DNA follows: TGTGCCAGCTCACCTGGGGACAGGGGAGCTCAGCCCCAGCATTTT.

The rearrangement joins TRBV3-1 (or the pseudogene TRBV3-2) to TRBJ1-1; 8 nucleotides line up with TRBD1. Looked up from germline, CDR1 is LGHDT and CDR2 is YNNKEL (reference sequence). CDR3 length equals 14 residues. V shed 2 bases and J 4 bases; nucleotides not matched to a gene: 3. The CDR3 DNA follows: TGTGCCAGCAGCCAAAGGACAGGGTTCACTGAAGCTTTCTTT. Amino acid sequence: CASSQRTGFTEAFF.

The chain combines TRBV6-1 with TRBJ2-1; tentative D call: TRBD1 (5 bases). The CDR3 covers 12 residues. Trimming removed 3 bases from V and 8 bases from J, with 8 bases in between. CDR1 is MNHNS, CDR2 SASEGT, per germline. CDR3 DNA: TGTGCCAGCAGTGAGGTCAGGGATGAGCAGTTCTTC. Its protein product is CASSEVRDEQFF.

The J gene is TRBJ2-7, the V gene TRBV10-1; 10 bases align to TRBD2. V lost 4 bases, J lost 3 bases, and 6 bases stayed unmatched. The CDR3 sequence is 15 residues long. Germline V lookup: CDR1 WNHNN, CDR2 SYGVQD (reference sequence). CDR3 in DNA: TGCGCCAGCAGTGGGCCTAGCGGGAGCATCTACGAGCAGTACGTC. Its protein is CASSGPSGSIYEQYV.